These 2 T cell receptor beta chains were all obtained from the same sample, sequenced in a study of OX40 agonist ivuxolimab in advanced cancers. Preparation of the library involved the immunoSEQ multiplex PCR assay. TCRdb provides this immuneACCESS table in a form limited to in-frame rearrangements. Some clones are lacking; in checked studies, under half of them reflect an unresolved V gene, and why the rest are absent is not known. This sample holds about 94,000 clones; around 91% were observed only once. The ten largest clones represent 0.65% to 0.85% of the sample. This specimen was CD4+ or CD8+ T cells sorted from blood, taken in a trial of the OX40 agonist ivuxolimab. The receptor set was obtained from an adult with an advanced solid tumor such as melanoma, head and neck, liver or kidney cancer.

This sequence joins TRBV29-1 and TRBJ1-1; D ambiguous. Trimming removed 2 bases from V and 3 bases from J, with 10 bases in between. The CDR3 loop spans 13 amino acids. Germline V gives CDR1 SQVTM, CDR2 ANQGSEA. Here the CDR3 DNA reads TGCAGCGTTGAAATTGGGGAGGACACTGAAGCTTTCTTT. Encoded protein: CSVEIGEDTEAFF.

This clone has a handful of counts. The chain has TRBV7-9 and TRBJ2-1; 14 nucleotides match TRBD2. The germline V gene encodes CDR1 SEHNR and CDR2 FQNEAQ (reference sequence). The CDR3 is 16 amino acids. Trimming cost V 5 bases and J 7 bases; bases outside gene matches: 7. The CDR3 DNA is TGTGCCAGCAGCCGCCGGGGACTAGCGGGAGTGAATGAGCAGTTCTTC. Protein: CASSRRGLAGVNEQFF.